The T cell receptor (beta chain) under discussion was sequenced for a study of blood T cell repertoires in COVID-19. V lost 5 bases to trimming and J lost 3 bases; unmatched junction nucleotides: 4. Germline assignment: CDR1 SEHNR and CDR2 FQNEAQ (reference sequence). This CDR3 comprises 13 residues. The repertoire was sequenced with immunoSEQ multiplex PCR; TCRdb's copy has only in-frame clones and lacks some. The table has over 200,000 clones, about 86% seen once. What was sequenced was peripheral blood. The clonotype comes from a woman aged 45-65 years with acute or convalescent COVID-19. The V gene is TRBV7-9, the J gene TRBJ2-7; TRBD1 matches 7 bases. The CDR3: CASSVRDSYEQYF. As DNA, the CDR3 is TGTGCCAGCAGCGTCCGGGACAGCTACGAGCAGTACTTC.